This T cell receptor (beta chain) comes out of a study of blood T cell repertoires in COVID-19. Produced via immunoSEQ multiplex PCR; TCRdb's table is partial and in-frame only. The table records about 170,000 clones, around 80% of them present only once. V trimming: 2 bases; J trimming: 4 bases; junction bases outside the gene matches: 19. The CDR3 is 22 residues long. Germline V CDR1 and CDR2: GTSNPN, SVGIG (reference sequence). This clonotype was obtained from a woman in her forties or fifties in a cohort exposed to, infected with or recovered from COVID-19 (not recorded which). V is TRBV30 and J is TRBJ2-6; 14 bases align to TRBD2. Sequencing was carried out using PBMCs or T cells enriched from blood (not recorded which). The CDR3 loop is CAWSHLRGLAGGTLRGANVLTF. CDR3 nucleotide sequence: TGTGCCTGGAGTCACCTACGTGGACTAGCGGGGGGCACCCTCCGGGGGGCCAACGTCCTGACTTTC.